One and the same sample provided the 21 T cell receptor beta chains below, sequenced in a study of a mutant IDH1 vaccine in newly diagnosed glioma. Indicated time point: week 11, during vaccination. A 20-mer mutant IDH1 peptide at 300 ug was injected subcutaneously with topical imiquimod. These TCRs are of unknown antigen specificity. Profiling relied on immunoSEQ multiplex PCR, and the TCRdb table lists in-frame clones only, not all of them. Of 20,000 to 25,000 clones detected, roughly 89% appear once; the ten largest clones hold around 5.7%. Material: PBMCs, obtained from a glioma patient whose treatment included an IDH1 peptide vaccine. The receptors derive from a woman between 40 and 50 years old with glioma.

This chain joins TRBV28 and TRBJ1-2; D gene uncertain. Trimming took off 3 bases at V and 8 bases at J, with 13 bases between the two ends. CDR3 length: 13 residues. Germline CDR1 is MDHEN and CDR2 is SYDVKM. In DNA, the CDR3 is TGTGCCAGCAGTTTTGTTGTAGGTGGGGGCTACACCTTC. Encoded protein: CASSFVVGGGYTF.

The chain recombines TRBV5-1 with TRBJ1-1, with D tentatively TRBD1 (5 bases). Trimming stripped 3 bases from V and 4 bases from J, with 13 bases between. Germline V gene data show CDR1 as SGHRS and CDR2 as YFSETQ. This CDR3 has 14 amino acids. The CDR3 loop reads CASSYTGPFTEAFF. The CDR3, as DNA: TGCGCCAGCAGCTATACGGGGCCATTCACTGAAGCTTTCTTT. The variable domain in full, completed from reference TRBV5-1 and TRBJ1-1, reads KAGVTQTPRYLIKTRGQQVTLSCSPISGHRSVSWYQQTPGQGLQFLFEYFSETQRNKGNFPGRFSGRQFSNSRSEMNVSTLELGDSALYLCASSYTGPFTEAFFGQGTRLTVV.

This clone was seen only a few times. V gene TRBV4-1 combines with J gene TRBJ2-7; the D is unclear. The CDR3 is made up of 13 amino acids. Trimming shortened V by 4 bases and J by 3 bases, and 10 bases separated the two germline ends. Per germline, CDR1 MGHRA and CDR2 YSYEKL. The CDR3: CASSPRRGYEQYF. CDR3 nucleotides: TGCGCCAGCAGCCCCCGTCGCGGCTACGAGCAGTACTTC.

The chain joins TRBV27 to TRBJ2-2; 9 bases are a match to TRBD2. V gave up 3 bases and J gave up 7 bases; unmatched junction bases: 9. The CDR3 has 16 residues. Germline V gene data show CDR1 as MNHEY and CDR2 as SMNVEV (reference sequence). The CDR3 reads CASSLILAGYVGELFF. CDR3 nucleotides: TGTGCCAGCAGTTTGATCCTAGCGGGATATGTCGGGGAGCTGTTTTTT.

The J gene is TRBJ1-1, the V gene TRBV18; unclear D gene. The germline V gene encodes CDR1 KGHSH and CDR2 LQKENI. The CDR3 is made up of 14 amino acids. Between the trimmed V and J ends, which lost 8 bases and 2 bases, there was a span of 15 bases. CDR3: CASKNNTGNTEAFF. The DNA for the CDR3 is TGTGCCAGCAAGAACAACACCGGAAACACTGAAGCTTTCTTT.

This clone was counted between two and nine times. The CDR3 coding sequence is TGTGCCAGCAGTGAAGACGGAGCTCGGTATGGCTACACCTTC. Protein sequence: CASSEDGARYGYTF. The chain combines TRBV2 with TRBJ1-2; no clear D gene. CDR1 and CDR2 (germline): SNHLY, FYNNEI. This CDR3 has 14 residues. The V and J ends lost 1 base and 5 bases respectively, with 11 bases between them.

This chain connects TRBV15 to TRBJ1-5; possibly TRBD1 for D (5 bases). The ends were cut back, 0 bases at V and 7 bases at J, with 13 bases in the middle. Germline V lookup: CDR1 LNHNV, CDR2 YYDKDF (reference sequence). The CDR3 has 15 residues. CDR3 sequence: CATSRDQQGPQPQHF. In nucleotides, the CDR3 is TGTGCCACCAGCAGAGATCAGCAGGGACCACAGCCCCAGCATTTT. The full variable domain, rest sourced from reference TRBV15 and TRBJ1-5, is DAMVIQNPRYQVTQFGKPVTLSCSQTLNHNVMYWYQQKSSQAPKLLFHYYDKDFNNEADTPDNFQSRRPNTSFCFLDIRSPGLGDTAMYLCATSRDQQGPQPQHFGDGTRLSIL.

The gene calls are TRBV2 and TRBJ2-5, with 10 positions matching TRBD1. V was pared by 4 bases and J by 5 bases, with 1 base of the junction left unmatched. This CDR3 spans 13 amino acids. Germline CDR1 SNHLY, CDR2 FYNNEI. The CDR3 nucleotides are TGTGCCAGCAGTGGGGACAGGGGCGAGACCCAGTACTTC. Translation gives CASSGDRGETQYF.

This sequence joins TRBV27 and TRBJ2-7; the D gene could be TRBD1 or TRBD2 (6 bases each). The CDR3 is made up of 13 amino acids. From germline, CDR1 is MNHEY and CDR2 SMNVEV (reference sequence). The germline V and J ends were trimmed by 5 bases and 5 bases, with 13 bases remaining between them. In nucleotides, the CDR3 is TGTGCCAGCAGTCCTTTGGGGGGCGACGAGCAGTACTTC. Translated, it gives CASSPLGGDEQYF.

The V and J genes are TRBV25-1 and TRBJ2-1; TRBD1 aligns across 7 bases. Germline CDR1 reads MGHDK; CDR2 reads SYGVNS. The CDR3 consists of 15 residues. The junction had 14 bases not matched to a gene; V was cut back by 8 bases and J by 7 bases. The CDR3 protein is CASGFVGQDQNEQFF. CDR3 sequence (DNA): TGTGCCAGCGGTTTTGTTGGACAGGACCAAAATGAGCAGTTCTTC. Full variable domain (rest looked up from reference TRBV25-1 and TRBJ2-1): EADIYQTPRYLVIGTGKKITLECSQTMGHDKMYWYQQDPGMELHLIHYSYGVNSTEKGDLSSESTVSRIRTEHFPLTLESARPSHTSQYLCASGFVGQDQNEQFFGPGTRLTVL.

This sequence joins TRBV13 and TRBJ1-2; no reliable D call. This CDR3 is built from 14 residues. Germline V CDR1 and CDR2: PRHDT, FYEKMQ (reference sequence). V dropped 5 bases and J dropped 8 bases, with 18 bases sitting between them. The CDR3 DNA reads as TGTGCCAGCAGCCCACTGGCCGCGCCGGGAGGCTACACCTTC. It codes for CASSPLAAPGGYTF.

The rearrangement uses TRBV7-9 and TRBJ1-4; 8 bases are a match to TRBD1. Germline loops: CDR1 SEHNR, CDR2 FQNEAQ (reference sequence). With V trimmed by 4 bases and J by 11 bases, 6 bases remained unmatched. The CDR3 extends over 13 amino acids. CDR3 protein: CASSSTGQEKLFF. Here the CDR3 DNA reads TGTGCCAGCAGCTCTACGGGACAGGAGAAACTGTTTTTT.

This clone has just one count. CDR3 DNA sequence: TGTGCCAGTAGTACCTTAGCGGGGGGGGCAACCGGGGAGCTGTTTTTT. Its translation is CASSTLAGGATGELFF. This chain connects TRBV19 to TRBJ2-2, with 11 bases fitting TRBD2. The V segment lost 4 bases and the J segment 5 bases; nucleotides outside the gene matches: 6. CDR3 length: 16 amino acids. Germline V gene lookup returns CDR1 LNHDA and CDR2 SQIVND (reference sequence). Supplemented by reference TRBV19 and TRBJ2-2, the full variable domain reads DGGITQSPKYLFRKEGQNVTLSCEQNLNHDAMYWYRQDPGQGLRLIYYSQIVNDFQKGDIAEGYSVSREKKESFPLTVTSAQKNPTAFYLCASSTLAGGATGELFFGEGSRLTVL.

This clone appeared a single time. The genes are TRBV10-3 and TRBJ1-1, with 10 bases matching TRBD1. Looked up from germline, CDR1 is ENHRY and CDR2 is SYGVKD. There are 13 residues in the CDR3. J lost 5 bases, V lost 6 bases, and 3 bases had no gene match. As DNA, the CDR3 is TGTGCCATCAGGGGACAGGGGTCAACTGAAGCTTTCTTT. Protein: CAIRGQGSTEAFF.

This clone was seen a single time. This chain connects TRBV6-4 to TRBJ2-1; tentatively, D is TRBD2 (6 bases). Germline V gene data show CDR1 as MRHNA and CDR2 as SNTAGT. This CDR3 contains 15 residues. Deletions cut 6 bases from V and 16 bases from J, with 28 bases between. The CDR3 region has the DNA TGTGCCAGCAGACTCCTTTACTCTTTCGAGGGACTGGGTTTCTTC. Its protein is CASRLLYSFEGLGFF.

The chain links TRBV5-4 to TRBJ2-6; 7 bases match TRBD1. CDR3 length equals 16 residues. Germline assignment: CDR1 SGHNT and CDR2 YYREEE (reference sequence). V gave up 4 bases and J gave up 2 bases; unmatched junction bases: 6. The CDR3 sequence is CASSPTGQAGANVLTF. The CDR3 DNA follows: TGTGCCAGCAGCCCGACAGGACAGGCTGGGGCCAACGTCCTGACTTTC.

The CDR3 DNA sequence: TGTGCCAGCAGCGCGCTGGGGGAAAGCGGGAGAAACATTCAGTACTTC. This translates into CASSALGESGRNIQYF. V and J are TRBV9 and TRBJ2-4, with TRBD2 matching over 8 bases. V lost 3 bases to trimming and J lost 6 bases; unmatched junction nucleotides: 11. Looked up from germline, CDR1 is SGDLS and CDR2 is YYNGEE. The CDR3 is 16 amino acids.

V is TRBV11-2 and J is TRBJ2-7, with D possibly matching TRBD2 (6 bases). CDR1 SGHAT and CDR2 FQNNGV come from the germline V gene. This CDR3 comprises 12 residues. With 8 bases removed from V and 1 base from J, the gap between germline ends came to 9 bases. Written as DNA, the CDR3 is TGTGCCAGCGGGGCGGGGTCCTACGAGCAGTACTTC. It translates to CASGAGSYEQYF.

Of note for this clone: The junction differs from germline at one of its ends, possibly a read error. The chain carries TRBV29-1 and TRBJ2-2; 9 bases are shared with TRBD2. This CDR3 spans 15 amino acids. The germline V gene encodes CDR1 SQVTM and CDR2 ANQGSEA. The CDR3: CSVVAGASNTGELFF. The DNA of the CDR3 is TGCAGCGTTGTAGCGGGAGCGTCGAATACCGGGGAGCTGTTTTTT.

The chain recombines TRBV9 with TRBJ2-7, with D hard to call. Trimming left V 3 bases short and J 2 bases short, with 6 bases between. This CDR3 contains 12 residues. Germline V CDR1 and CDR2: SGDLS, YYNGEE. In nucleotides, the CDR3 is TGTGCCAGCAGCGGTTCAACCTACGAGCAGTACTTC. Translating it yields CASSGSTYEQYF.

This chain connects TRBV20-1 to TRBJ2-1; D not certain. The CDR3 totals 10 residues. V dropped 6 bases and J dropped 6 bases, with 6 bases sitting between them. Looked up from germline, CDR1 is DFQATT and CDR2 is SNEGSKA (reference sequence). The CDR3 region has the DNA TGCAGTGCCCCGGGCAATGAGCAGTTCTTC. It yields the protein CSAPGNEQFF.